This is a list of T cell receptor beta chains from one sample in a study of shared clonotypes between healthy human individuals. Produced via immunoSEQ multiplex PCR; TCRdb's table is partial and in-frame only. The table lists some 2.1 million clones, about 95% of them singletons. Sequenced: naive CD4+ T cells sorted from blood. These receptors were obtained from a man aged 18 to 30 in good health. The CDR3 runs from the conserved cysteine through the conserved F or W. The D gene is left open where the match is weak. Size is stated for part of the rows, as once, few or many counts, or as a class when the clone is expanded.

J	size	V	D	CDR3	DNA
TRBJ1-1	NA	TRBV11-2	NA	CASSLPQGPFTEAFF	TGTGCCAGCAGCTTACCACAGGGCCCGTTCACTGAAGCTTTCTTT
TRBJ2-2	NA	TRBV27	NA	CASSSGITNTGELFF	TGTGCCAGCAGTTCGGGAATTACGAACACCGGGGAGCTGTTTTTT
TRBJ2-5	NA	TRBV10-1	NA	CASSDGFQETQYF	TGCGCCAGCAGTGACGGATTCCAAGAGACCCAGTACTTC
TRBJ1-3	NA	TRBV15	NA	CATSRAVGNTIYF	TGTGCCACCAGCAGAGCCGTTGGAAACACCATATATTTT
TRBJ1-4	NA	TRBV27	TRBD1	CASRGTGQEKLFF	TGTGCCAGCAGGGGGACAGGCCAAGAAAAACTGTTTTTT
TRBJ2-5	NA	TRBV7-2	TRBD2	CASSFALLAVKETQYF	TGTGCCAGCAGCTTTGCCCTGCTAGCGGTTAAAGAGACCCAGTACTTC
TRBJ1-2	NA	TRBV5-1	NA	CASSPQPGAGNYGYTF	TGCGCCAGCAGCCCCCAGCCTGGGGCAGGAAACTATGGCTACACCTTC
TRBJ2-7	NA	TRBV2	TRBD2	CASRTSGAYEQYF	TGTGCCAGTAGGACTAGCGGGGCCTACGAGCAGTACTTC
TRBJ2-5	NA	TRBV18	NA	CASSPPMNQETQYF	TGTGCCAGCTCACCACCCATGAACCAAGAGACCCAGTACTTC
TRBJ2-1	NA	TRBV6-1	NA	CASSDGRPNEQFF	TGTGCCAGCAGTGACGGCAGGCCCAATGAGCAGTTCTTC
TRBJ1-1	NA	TRBV6-6	NA	CASSYVGMNTEAFF	TGTGCCAGCAGTTATGTGGGGATGAACACTGAAGCTTTCTTT
TRBJ1-3	NA	TRBV7-9	NA	CASSSASGNTIYF	TGTGCCAGCAGCTCGGCCTCTGGAAACACCATATATTTT
TRBJ2-7	NA	TRBV27	TRBD1	CASGQGIYEQYF	TGTGCCAGCGGACAGGGAATCTACGAGCAGTACTTC
TRBJ2-5	NA	TRBV30	TRBD1	CASTGTDQETQYF	TGTGCCTCAACCGGGACAGATCAAGAGACCCAGTACTTC
TRBJ1-6	NA	TRBV4-1	NA	CASAAAYNSPLHF	TGCGCCTCTGCGGCAGCTTATAATTCACCCCTCCACTTT
TRBJ2-7	NA	TRBV18	NA	CASSPLETYEQYF	TGTGCCAGCTCACCACTAGAGACCTACGAGCAGTACTTC
TRBJ2-7	NA	TRBV6-5	NA	CASSYGGYYEQYF	TGTGCCAGCAGTTATGGCGGCTACTACGAGCAGTACTTC
TRBJ2-1	NA	TRBV6-5	NA	CASSYRPYNEQFF	TGTGCCAGCAGTTACCGTCCCTACAATGAGCAGTTCTTC
TRBJ1-4	NA	TRBV5-1	NA	CASSSGQDNEKLFF	TGCGCCAGCAGCTCCGGACAAGATAATGAAAAACTGTTTTTT
TRBJ2-2	NA	TRBV10-3	NA	CAISAGGSTGELFF	TGTGCCATCAGTGCCGGGGGTTCCACCGGGGAGCTGTTTTTT
TRBJ2-7	few	TRBV7-6	TRBD2	CASSLALAGGPFSYEQYF	TGTGCCAGCAGCTTAGCACTAGCGGGAGGGCCATTCTCCTACGAGCAGTACTTC
TRBJ2-1	NA	TRBV7-9	NA	CASRGSYNEQFF	TGTGCCAGCCGAGGGTCCTACAATGAGCAGTTCTTC
TRBJ2-7	NA	TRBV6-1	NA	CASSGASAYYEQYF	TGTGCCAGCAGTGGGGCTAGCGCTTACTACGAGCAGTACTTC
TRBJ2-7	NA	TRBV18	NA	CASSLNDEGYEQYF	TGTGCCAGCTCACTCAACGACGAGGGCTACGAGCAGTACTTC
TRBJ1-6	NA	TRBV7-9	NA	CASSLEEPTILHF	TGTGCCAGCAGCTTAGAAGAGCCTACCATCCTCCACTTT
TRBJ2-6	once	TRBV28	NA	CASSWNRVISGANVLTF	TGTGCCAGCAGCTGGAACAGAGTGATCTCTGGGGCCAACGTCCTGACTTTC
TRBJ2-7	NA	TRBV6-5	TRBD1	CASSDPGQGAYEQYF	TGTGCCAGCAGCGACCCGGGACAGGGGGCCTACGAGCAGTACTTC
TRBJ2-5	NA	TRBV5-4	NA	CASSLQGGETQYF	TGTGCCAGCAGCTTACAGGGTGGAGAGACCCAGTACTTC
TRBJ2-1	once	TRBV9	TRBD1	CASTPGWGQGNNEQFF	TGTGCCAGCACCCCCGGCTGGGGACAGGGCAACAATGAGCAGTTCTTC
TRBJ1-3	NA	TRBV6-5	NA	CASSYSPLSGNTIYF	TGTGCCAGCAGTTACTCACCGTTATCTGGAAACACCATATATTTT
TRBJ2-5	NA	TRBV7-2	TRBD2	CASSSGLAGRETQYF	TGTGCCAGCAGCTCGGGACTAGCGGGACGCGAGACCCAGTACTTC
TRBJ2-3	NA	TRBV18	NA	CASSPRLTDTQYF	TGTGCCAGCTCACCGCGACTCACAGATACGCAGTATTTT
TRBJ2-7	once	TRBV7-5	NA	CARSLGTLAGTVDFSYEQYF	TGTGCCAGAAGCTTAGGTACTCTAGCGGGGACGGTGGACTTCTCCTACGAGCAGTACTTC
TRBJ2-1	NA	TRBV2	NA	CASSERPESHNEQFF	TGTGCCAGCAGTGAAAGGCCAGAAAGTCACAATGAGCAGTTCTTC
TRBJ2-5	NA	TRBV10-3	TRBD1	CATGQGVSVQTQYF	TGTGCCACCGGACAGGGGGTTAGCGTGCAGACCCAGTACTTC
TRBJ1-4	NA	TRBV30	TRBD1	CAWEELGQRNEKLFF	TGTGCCTGGGAAGAACTGGGACAGAGAAATGAAAAACTGTTTTTT
TRBJ2-3	NA	TRBV5-6	TRBD2	CASSRSGGPSTDTQYF	TGTGCCAGCAGCCGTAGCGGGGGGCCTAGCACAGATACGCAGTATTTT
TRBJ1-4	NA	TRBV7-2	NA	CASSSSVTTTTNEKLFF	TGTGCCAGCAGCTCTAGTGTGACAACGACAACTAATGAAAAACTGTTTTTT
TRBJ2-3	NA	TRBV5-6	TRBD2	CASRKREVNTDTQYF	TGTGCCAGCCGAAAGCGGGAGGTGAACACAGATACGCAGTATTTT
TRBJ1-4	NA	TRBV2	NA	CASSELRAEKLFF	TGTGCCAGCAGTGAACTCAGGGCGGAAAAACTGTTTTTT
TRBJ1-2	once	TRBV5-4	TRBD1	CASSVTGEHGYTF	TGTGCCAGCAGCGTTACAGGGGAGCATGGCTACACCTTC
TRBJ2-3	NA	TRBV6-1	TRBD2	CASSGQTSGSQDTQYF	TGTGCCAGCAGTGGGCAGACTAGCGGGAGCCAAGATACGCAGTATTTT
TRBJ2-3	once	TRBV18	NA	CASSPPSSTDTQYF	TGTGCCAGCTCACCACCGAGTAGCACAGATACGCAGTATTTT
TRBJ1-2	once	TRBV9	NA	CASSPQGPGYGYTF	TGTGCCAGCAGCCCGCAGGGGCCAGGGTATGGCTACACCTTC
TRBJ2-7	NA	TRBV5-1	NA	CASSLALGGNEQYF	TGCGCCAGCAGCTTGGCCCTAGGGGGGAACGAGCAGTACTTC
TRBJ1-4	NA	TRBV30	NA	CAWSVGGTNEKLFF	TGTGCCTGGAGTGTGGGGGGGACTAATGAAAAACTGTTTTTT
TRBJ2-1	NA	TRBV7-2	NA	CASSYIGGPYNEQFF	TGTGCCAGCAGCTACATCGGGGGACCGTACAATGAGCAGTTCTTC
TRBJ1-4	NA	TRBV27	TRBD1	CASSSDRGHLATNEKLFF	TGTGCCAGCAGTTCAGACAGGGGTCACCTTGCAACTAATGAAAAACTGTTTTTT
TRBJ1-5	NA	TRBV27	TRBD1	CASSTGQGYQPQHF	TGTGCCAGCAGTACGGGACAGGGCTATCAGCCCCAGCATTTT
TRBJ2-7	NA	TRBV19	TRBD2	CASSKNRRTSGRAGLHASSYEQYF	TGTGCCAGTAGTAAGAACCGGAGGACTAGCGGGAGGGCCGGCCTTCACGCCTCCTCCTACGAGCAGTACTTC
TRBJ1-1	once	TRBV25-1	NA	CATKPGGSSTEAFF	TGTGCCACCAAACCGGGCGGGAGTAGCACTGAAGCTTTCTTT
TRBJ2-7	few	TRBV18	NA	CASSPAIQGYEQYF	TGTGCCAGCTCTCCGGCTATCCAGGGCTACGAGCAGTACTTC
TRBJ1-5	NA	TRBV4-1	NA	CASSQEASRPQHF	TGCGCCAGCAGCCAAGAAGCGTCTCGGCCCCAGCATTTT
TRBJ2-3	NA	TRBV5-6	NA	CASRRLGAGESDTQYF	TGTGCCAGCAGACGCCTGGGGGCGGGGGAGTCAGATACGCAGTATTTT
TRBJ1-5	once	TRBV30	NA	CAWSRGIGGNQPQHF	TGTGCCTGGAGTCGGGGAATCGGCGGTAATCAGCCCCAGCATTTT